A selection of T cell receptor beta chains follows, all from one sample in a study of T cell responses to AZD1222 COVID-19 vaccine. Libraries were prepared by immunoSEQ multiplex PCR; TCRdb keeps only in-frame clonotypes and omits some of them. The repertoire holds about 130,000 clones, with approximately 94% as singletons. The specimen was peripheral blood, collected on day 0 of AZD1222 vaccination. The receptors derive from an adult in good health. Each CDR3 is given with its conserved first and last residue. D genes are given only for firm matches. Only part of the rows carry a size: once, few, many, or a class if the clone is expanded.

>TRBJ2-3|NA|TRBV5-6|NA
CASSSPGENVQYF
TGTGCCAGCAGCTCCCCAGGGGAAAATGTGCAGTATTTT
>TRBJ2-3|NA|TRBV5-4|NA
CASSTGTDTQYF
TGTGCCAGCAGCACCGGCACAGATACGCAGTATTTT
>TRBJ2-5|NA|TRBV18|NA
CASSQDRKETQYF
TGTGCCAGCTCACAAGACAGAAAAGAGACCCAGTACTTC
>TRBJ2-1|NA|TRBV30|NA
CAWSRLHSGPYNEQFF
TGTGCCTGGAGTAGGCTCCATAGCGGCCCTTACAATGAGCAGTTCTTC
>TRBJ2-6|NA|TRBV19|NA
CASSILGASPGANVLTF
TGTGCCAGTAGTATCCTGGGGGCGAGCCCTGGGGCCAACGTCCTGACTTTC
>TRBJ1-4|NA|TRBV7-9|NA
CASSLAWADEKLFF
TGTGCCAGCAGCTTAGCTTGGGCAGACGAAAAACTGTTTTTT
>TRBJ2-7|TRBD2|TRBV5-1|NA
CASSLGAGGTYEQYF
TGCGCCAGCAGCTTGGGGGCGGGAGGGACCTACGAGCAGTACTTC
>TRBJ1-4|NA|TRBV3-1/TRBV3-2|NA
CASSYRQSYEKLFF
TGTGCCAGCAGCTACCGACAGAGCTATGAAAAACTGTTTTTT
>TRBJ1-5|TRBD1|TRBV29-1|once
CSATGGSGQPQHF
TGCAGCGCAACAGGGGGGTCAGGACAGCCCCAGCATTTT
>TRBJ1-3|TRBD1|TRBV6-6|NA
CASSFSKGANGNTIYF
TGTGCCAGCAGTTTTTCAAAGGGGGCGAATGGAAACACCATATATTTT
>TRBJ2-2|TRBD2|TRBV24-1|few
CATGGSRVGPGELFF
TGTGCCACCGGCGGGAGTCGTGTAGGTCCCGGGGAGCTGTTTTTT
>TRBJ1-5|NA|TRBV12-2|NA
CASRLAIRAGQPQHF
TGTGCAAGTCGCTTAGCAATCAGGGCAGGTCAGCCCCAGCATTTT
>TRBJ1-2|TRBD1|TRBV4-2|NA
CASSQNFGQARGYTF
TGTGCCAGCAGCCAAAACTTCGGACAGGCAAGGGGCTACACCTTC
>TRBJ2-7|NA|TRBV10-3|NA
CAISVGTESYEQYF
TGTGCCATCAGTGTGGGGACCGAATCCTACGAGCAGTACTTC
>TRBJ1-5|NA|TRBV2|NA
CASSDDHNQPQHF
TGTGCCAGCAGTGATGACCACAATCAGCCCCAGCATTTT
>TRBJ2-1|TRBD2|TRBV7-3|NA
CASSSRLAGNNEQFF
TGTGCCAGCAGCTCCCGACTAGCGGGAAACAATGAGCAGTTCTTC
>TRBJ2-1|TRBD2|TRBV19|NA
CASSIRLAGYNEQFF
TGTGCCAGTAGTATCAGACTAGCGGGGTACAATGAGCAGTTCTTC
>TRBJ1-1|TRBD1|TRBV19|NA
CASRDRGSKNTEAFF
TGTGCCAGTAGGGACAGGGGGTCTAAGAACACTGAAGCTTTCTTT
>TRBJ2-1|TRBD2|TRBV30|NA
CAWSAASGSHNEQFF
TGTGCCTGGAGTGCAGCTAGCGGCTCCCACAATGAGCAGTTCTTC
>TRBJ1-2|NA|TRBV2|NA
CATALGGNYGYTF
TGTGCCACCGCCCTGGGAGGAAACTATGGCTACACCTTC
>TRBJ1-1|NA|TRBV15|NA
CATSRDLGSGTEAFF
TGTGCCACCAGCAGAGATTTAGGGTCGGGGACTGAAGCTTTCTTT
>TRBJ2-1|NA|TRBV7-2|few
CASSTPGRSEQFF
TGTGCCAGCAGCACCCCCGGGCGGTCGGAGCAGTTCTTC
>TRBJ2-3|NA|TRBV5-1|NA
CASSRALGEVTDTQYF
TGCGCCAGCAGCCGTGCTTTAGGGGAGGTAACAGATACGCAGTATTTT
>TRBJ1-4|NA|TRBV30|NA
CAWSTGSSRDEKLFF
TGTGCCTGGAGTACAGGGAGTTCTCGGGATGAAAAACTGTTTTTT
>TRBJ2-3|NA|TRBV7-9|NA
CASSLSGRNTDTQYF
TGTGCCAGCAGCTTGTCGGGACGGAACACAGATACGCAGTATTTT
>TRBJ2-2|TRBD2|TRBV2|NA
CASSEAGAGVELFF
TGTGCCAGCAGTGAAGCGGGTGCGGGGGTGGAGCTGTTTTTT
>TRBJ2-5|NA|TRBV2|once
CASSEFLPNSSGTQYF
TGTGCCAGCAGTGAGTTCTTGCCGAACTCGTCGGGGACCCAGTACTTC
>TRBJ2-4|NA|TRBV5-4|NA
CASSLEVAKNIQYF
TGTGCCAGCAGCTTGGAGGTAGCCAAAAACATTCAGTACTTC